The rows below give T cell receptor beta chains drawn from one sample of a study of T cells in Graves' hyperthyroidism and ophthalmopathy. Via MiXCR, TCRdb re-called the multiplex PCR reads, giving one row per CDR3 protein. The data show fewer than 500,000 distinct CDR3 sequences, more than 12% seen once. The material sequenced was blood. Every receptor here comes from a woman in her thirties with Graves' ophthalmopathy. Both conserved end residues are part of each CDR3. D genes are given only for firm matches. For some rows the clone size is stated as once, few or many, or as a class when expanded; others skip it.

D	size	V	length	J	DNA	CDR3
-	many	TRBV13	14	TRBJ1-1	TGTGCCAGCAGCCTAAACCGAGGGACGACTGAAGCTTTCTTT	CASSLNRGTTEAFF
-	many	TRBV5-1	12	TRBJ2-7	TGCGCCAGCAGCCCTGGGGGGAACGAGCAGTACTTC	CASSPGGNEQYF
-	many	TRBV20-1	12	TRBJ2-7	TGCAGTGCTACCTCGGACGGCTACGAGCAGTACTTC	CSATSDGYEQYF
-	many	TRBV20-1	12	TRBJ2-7	TGCAGTGCTAGGGACAGACCCTACGAGCAGTACTTC	CSARDRPYEQYF
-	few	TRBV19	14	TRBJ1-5	TGTGCCAGTAGTATTAGGGGCGTCGATCAGCCCCAGCATTTT	CASSIRGVDQPQHF
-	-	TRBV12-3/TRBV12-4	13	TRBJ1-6	TGTGCCAGCAGTTTGCAGTGGAATTCACCCCTCCACTTT	CASSLQWNSPLHF
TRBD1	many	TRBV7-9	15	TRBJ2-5	TGTGCCAGCAGCGATCTACGGGACAGCCAAGAGACCCAGTACTTC	CASSDLRDSQETQYF
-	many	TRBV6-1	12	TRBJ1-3	TGTGCCAGCACCGTAACTCAGGACACCATATATTTT	CASTVTQDTIYF
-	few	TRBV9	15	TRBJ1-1	TGTGCCAGCAGCCCAACCCCGGCCAGGCCCCCTGAAGCTTTCTTT	CASSPTPARPPEAFF
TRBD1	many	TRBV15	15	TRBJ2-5	TGTGCCACCAGCGTCGGCAGGGGGCAACAAGAGACCCAGTACTTC	CATSVGRGQQETQYF
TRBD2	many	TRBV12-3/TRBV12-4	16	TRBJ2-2	TGTGCCAGCAGTCAATACACGGGGGGGCCGGACGGGGAGCTGTTTTTT	CASSQYTGGPDGELFF
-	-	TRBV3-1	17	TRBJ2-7	TGTGCCAGCTCTCCCAGAACGGGACCCCTGGATGTGTACGAGCAGTACTTC	CASSPRTGPLDVYEQYF